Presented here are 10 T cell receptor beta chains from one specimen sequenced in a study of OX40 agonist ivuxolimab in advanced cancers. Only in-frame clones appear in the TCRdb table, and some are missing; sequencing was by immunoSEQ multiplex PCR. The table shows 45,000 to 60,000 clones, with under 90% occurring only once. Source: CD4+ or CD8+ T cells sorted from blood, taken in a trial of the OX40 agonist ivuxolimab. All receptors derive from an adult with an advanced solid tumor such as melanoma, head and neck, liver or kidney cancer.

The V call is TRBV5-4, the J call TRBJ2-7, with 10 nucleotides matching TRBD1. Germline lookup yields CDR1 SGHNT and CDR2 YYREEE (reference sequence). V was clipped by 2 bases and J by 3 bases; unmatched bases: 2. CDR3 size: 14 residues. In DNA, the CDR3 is TGTGCCAGCAGCTTTGGACAGGGGGGCTACGAGCAGTACTTC. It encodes CASSFGQGGYEQYF.

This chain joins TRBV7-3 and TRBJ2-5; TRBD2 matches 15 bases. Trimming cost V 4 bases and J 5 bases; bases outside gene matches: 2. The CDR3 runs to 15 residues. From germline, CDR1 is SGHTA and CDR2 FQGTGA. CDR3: CASSSGLAGGETQYF. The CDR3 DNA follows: TGTGCCAGCAGCTCGGGACTAGCGGGGGGTGAGACCCAGTACTTC.

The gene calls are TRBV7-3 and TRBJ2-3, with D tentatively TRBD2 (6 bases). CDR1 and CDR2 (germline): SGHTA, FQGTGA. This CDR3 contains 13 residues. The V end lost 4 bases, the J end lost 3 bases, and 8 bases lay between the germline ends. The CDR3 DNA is TGTGCCAGCAGCTCCCTAGCGACAGATACGCAGTATTTT. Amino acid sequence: CASSSLATDTQYF.

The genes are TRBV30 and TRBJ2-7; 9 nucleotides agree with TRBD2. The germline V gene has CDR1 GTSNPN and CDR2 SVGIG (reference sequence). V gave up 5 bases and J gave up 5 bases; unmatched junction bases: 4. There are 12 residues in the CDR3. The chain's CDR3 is CAWSGLAHEQYF. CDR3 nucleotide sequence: TGTGCCTGGTCGGGACTAGCCCACGAGCAGTACTTC.

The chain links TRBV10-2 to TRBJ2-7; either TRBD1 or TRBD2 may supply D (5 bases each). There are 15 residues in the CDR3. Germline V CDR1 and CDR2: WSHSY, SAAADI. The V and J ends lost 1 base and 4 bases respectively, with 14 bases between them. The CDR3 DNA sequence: TGCGCCAGCAGTGAGTTGGGGGAGAAGGGGTACGAGCAGTACTTC. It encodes CASSELGEKGYEQYF.

CDR3 nucleotides: TGCGCCAGCAGCCAAGTGGCGGCAGATACATCCTACGAGCAGTACTTC. This encodes CASSQVAADTSYEQYF. The V and J genes are TRBV4-1 and TRBJ2-7; D is undetermined. CDR1 and CDR2 from the germline V gene are MGHRA and YSYEKL. The V and J ends lost 1 base and 1 base respectively, with 14 bases between them. This CDR3 region has 16 residues.

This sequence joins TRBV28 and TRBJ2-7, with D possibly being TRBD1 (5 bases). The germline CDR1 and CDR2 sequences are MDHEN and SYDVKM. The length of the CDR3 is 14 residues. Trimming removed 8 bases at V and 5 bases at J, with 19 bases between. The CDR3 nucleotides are TGTGCCAGCGCCTTCCCAGGGCTTATACACGAGCAGTACTTC. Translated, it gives CASAFPGLIHEQYF.

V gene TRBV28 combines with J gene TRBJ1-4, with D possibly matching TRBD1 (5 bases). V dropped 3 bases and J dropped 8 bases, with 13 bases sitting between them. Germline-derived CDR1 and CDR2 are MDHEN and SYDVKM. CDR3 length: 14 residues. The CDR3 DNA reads TGTGCCAGCAGTTTGCGGGGGGGGGAAGAAAAACTGTTTTTT. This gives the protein CASSLRGGEEKLFF.

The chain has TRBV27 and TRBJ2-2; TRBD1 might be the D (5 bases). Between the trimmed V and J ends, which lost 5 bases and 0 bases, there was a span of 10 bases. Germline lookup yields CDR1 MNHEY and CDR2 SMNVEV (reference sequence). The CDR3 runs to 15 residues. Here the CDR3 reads CASSNYRSNTGELFF. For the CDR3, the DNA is TGTGCCAGCAGTAACTACAGGTCGAACACCGGGGAGCTGTTTTTT.

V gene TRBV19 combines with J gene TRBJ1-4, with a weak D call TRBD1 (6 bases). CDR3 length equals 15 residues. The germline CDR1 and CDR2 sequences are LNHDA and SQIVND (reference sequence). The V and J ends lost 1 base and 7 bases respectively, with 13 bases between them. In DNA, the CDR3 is TGTGCCAGTAGTATAGGTGCGACAGGAGCTGAAAAACTGTTTTTT. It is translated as CASSIGATGAEKLFF.